This TCR beta chain came from a study of T cells in narcolepsy. Overall study: Healthy controls were enrolled alongside patients with narcolepsy type 1 or type 2.

Profiling relied on immunoSEQ multiplex PCR, and the TCRdb table lists in-frame clones only, not all of them. The data contain 15,000 to 16,000 clones, approximately 83% of them singletons. Germline V gene lookup returns CDR1 ENHRY and CDR2 SYGVKD. This CDR3 spans 16 amino acids. The V end was cut by 0 bases, the J end by 4 bases, with 15 bases between. The sample consisted of memory (CD45RA-) CD4+ T cells from blood. The chain is built from TRBV10-3 and TRBJ2-5; D uncertain. This receptor was identified in a human donor in good health. The CDR3 DNA reads as TGTGCCATCAGTGAGTCGAATGTGGTTTCCCCAGAGACCCAGTACTTC. Translating it yields CAISESNVVSPETQYF.